The 3 T cell receptor beta chains below were found in one sample sequenced in a study of shared clonotypes between healthy human individuals (dated by TCRdb to the early 2020s). Libraries were built with the immunoSEQ multiplex PCR assay. The immuneACCESS repertoire file appears here via TCRdb, limited to in-frame rearrangements. These files lack a portion of the clones; in checked studies, under half of the deficit traces to unresolved V genes, and the cause of the others is not known. The sample records fewer than 1.4 million clones, around 78% of which are singletons. Roughly 0.55% of the sample goes to the ten largest clones. The sequenced sample consisted of memory CD4+ T cells from PBMCs. The cell subset or site label here, explained by the study, means: CD45RA-negative fraction. The receptor source for this set is a young man in good health. Some clones in this sample may be carry-over from other donors' samples.

This chain connects TRBV28 to TRBJ2-7; no firm D call. The length of the CDR3 is 12 residues. Trimming took off 4 bases at V and 3 bases at J, with 7 bases between the two ends. Germline V gene lookup returns CDR1 MDHEN and CDR2 SYDVKM. In DNA, the CDR3 is TGTGCCAGCAGTTCCCCCCGCTACGAGCAGTACTTC. This sequence encodes CASSSPRYEQYF.

V and J are TRBV28 and TRBJ1-5; D might be TRBD1 (6 bases). This CDR3 comprises 12 residues. Germline values: CDR1 MDHEN, CDR2 SYDVKM. The V end lost 6 bases, the J end lost 15 bases, and 18 bases lay between the germline ends. CDR3 in amino acids: CASRLTGAFLHF. For the CDR3, the DNA is TGTGCCAGCAGACTGACAGGCGCTTTCTTGCATTTT.

This clone was found a few times. V is TRBV6-6 and J is TRBJ2-3; D unresolved. The CDR3 has 12 amino acids. V dropped 1 base and J dropped 4 bases, with 3 bases sitting between them. Germline V gene lookup returns CDR1 MNHNY and CDR2 SVGAGI (reference sequence). CDR3 residues: CASSYWADTQYF. The DNA for the CDR3 is TGTGCCAGCAGTTACTGGGCAGATACGCAGTATTTT.